Following are 14 T cell receptor beta chains from one sample sequenced in a study of neurological immune-mediated disorders. A single record per CDR3 protein comes from TCRdb applying MiXCR to the 5' RACE reads. Of under 30,000 distinct CDR3 sequences listed, around 15% are singletons. Sequencing was carried out using PBMCs. The receptors derive from a woman between 40 and 55 years old with HTLV-1-associated myelopathy (HAM/TSP).

Of note for this clonotype: One end of the junction does not line up with germline, which may come from a read error. The rearrangement links TRBV5-1 to TRBJ2-3; D is ambiguous. CDR1 is SGHRS, CDR2 YFSETQ, per germline. This CDR3 is built from 14 residues. CDR3 sequence reads: CATLCGSYSDTQYF. CDR3 sequence (DNA): TGTGCCACCCTGTGCGGTAGCTATTCAGATACGCAGTATTTT.

V gene TRBV6-6 combines with J gene TRBJ1-2, with D possibly being TRBD1 (6 bases). Trimming took off 2 bases at V and 4 bases at J, with 23 bases between the two ends. The V gene's germline CDR1 is MNHNY and CDR2 SVGAGI (reference sequence). This CDR3 has 18 residues. Here the CDR3 reads CASSYSASGDFGLYGYTF. The CDR3 region has the DNA TGTGCCAGCAGTTACAGCGCTTCAGGGGACTTCGGGCTCTATGGCTACACCTTC.

There are many counts of this clonotype. This chain uses TRBV12-3 or TRBV12-4 with TRBJ1-2; 7 bases are a match to TRBD1. V shed 4 bases and J 8 bases; nucleotides not matched to a gene: 16. This CDR3 comprises 16 residues. The CDR3 coding sequence is TGTGCCAGCAGTTCACAAAAACTCTCGACAGGGCGAGGCTACACCTTC. It codes for CASSSQKLSTGRGYTF.

The table lists this clonotype with many counts. This rearrangement joins TRBV20-1 to TRBJ1-5; D is possibly TRBD1 (6 bases). Trimming shortened V by 7 bases and J by 7 bases, and 17 bases separated the two germline ends. Germline V gives CDR1 DFQATT, CDR2 SNEGSKA (reference sequence). CDR3 length equals 13 residues. DNA for the CDR3: TGCAGTGTCCAGACAGAGGGGGAACAGCCCCAGCATTTT. It encodes CSVQTEGEQPQHF.

The V gene is TRBV9, the J gene TRBJ2-3; possibly TRBD2 for D (6 bases). The CDR3 contains 14 residues. Looked up from germline, CDR1 is SGDLS and CDR2 is YYNGEE. V lost 2 bases and J lost 0, with 7 bases in between. CDR3 residues: CASSVGTSTDTQYF. CDR3 nucleotides: TGTGCCAGCAGCGTCGGGACTAGCACAGATACGCAGTATTTT.

At least ten counts were recorded for this clonotype. The chain joins TRBV5-4 to TRBJ1-1; 7 bases map to TRBD1. The CDR3 is 17 residues long. CDR1 and CDR2 from the germline V gene are SGHNT and YYREEE (reference sequence). V lost 1 base, J lost 4 bases, and 13 bases stayed unmatched. The chain's CDR3 is CASSLPRGAGGGTEAFF. The CDR3 region has the DNA TGTGCCAGCAGCTTGCCCCGGGGGGCAGGGGGAGGCACTGAAGCTTTCTTT.

Many counts were recorded for this clonotype. The genes are TRBV29-1 and TRBJ1-1, with D possibly TRBD1 on 5 matching bases. This CDR3 is 16 amino acids long. Trimming removed 3 bases at V and 1 base at J, with 18 bases between. Germline V gene sequence: CDR1 SQVTM, CDR2 ANQGSEA. The CDR3 loop is CSVDGGGWVANTEAFF. The DNA of the CDR3 is TGCAGCGTTGACGGCGGGGGGTGGGTGGCGAACACTGAAGCTTTCTTT.

This clonotype has at least ten counts. The V call is TRBV11-2, the J call TRBJ2-5; TRBD2 aligns across 8 bases. Germline assignment: CDR1 SGHAT and CDR2 FQNNGV. The CDR3 length is 15 residues. V lost 1 base to trimming and J lost 1 base; unmatched junction nucleotides: 2. CDR3 amino acids: CASSLGGTSQETQYF. In DNA form, the CDR3 reads TGTGCCAGCAGCTTAGGGGGGACTAGCCAAGAGACCCAGTACTTC.

V is TRBV5-1 and J is TRBJ2-3; maybe TRBD1 (5 bases). The V gene lost 0 bases and the J gene lost 3 bases, with 11 bases spanning the gap. This CDR3 spans 15 amino acids. Germline values: CDR1 SGHRS, CDR2 YFSETQ. The CDR3 protein is CASSLGQPKTDTQYF. The CDR3 DNA reads TGCGCCAGCAGCTTGGGACAGCCTAAAACAGATACGCAGTATTTT.

This clonotype was recorded once. A read error may account for a junction end that differs from germline. The chain combines TRBV20-1 with TRBJ2-2; 10 nucleotides line up with TRBD2. Germline CDR1 reads DFQATT; CDR2 reads SNEGSKA (reference sequence). CDR3 size: 14 residues. CDR3 sequence: CSATPVAGGGELSF. The CDR3 nucleotides read TGCAGTGCTACCCCTGTAGCGGGAGGCGGGGAGCTGTCTTTT.

The genes are TRBV19 and TRBJ2-2; 8 nucleotides match TRBD1. Germline CDR1 and CDR2: LNHDA and SQIVND (reference sequence). This CDR3 has 15 residues. J was trimmed by 1 base and V by 4 bases; bases with no gene match: 2. The CDR3 coding sequence is TGTGCCAGTAGTAGGACAGGGATGAACACCGGGGAGCTGTTTTTT. Protein sequence: CASSRTGMNTGELFF.

This clonotype was recorded at least ten times. V usage is TRBV10-3 and J usage is TRBJ1-5; D is perhaps TRBD1 (5 bases). Germline CDR1 is ENHRY and CDR2 is SYGVKD. The CDR3 runs to 16 residues. Deletions cut 3 bases from V and 4 bases from J, with 16 bases between. The CDR3 is CAISDAGPPGNQPQHF. For the CDR3, the DNA is TGTGCCATCAGTGACGCGGGGCCCCCAGGGAATCAGCCCCAGCATTTT.

Ten or more counts support this clonotype. The chain combines TRBV5-6 with TRBJ1-1, with D perhaps matching TRBD1 (5 bases). The CDR3 has 12 amino acids. Trimming took off 7 bases at V and 0 bases at J, with 7 bases between the two ends. Germline V gene sequence: CDR1 SGHDT, CDR2 YYEEEE. The CDR3 is CASEGLNTEAFF. DNA of the CDR3: TGTGCCAGCGAGGGACTGAACACTGAAGCTTTCTTT.

The V gene is TRBV9, the J gene TRBJ2-4; the D is unclear. The length of the CDR3 is 14 residues. Trimming took off 4 bases at V and 0 bases at J, with 8 bases between the two ends. Looked up from germline, CDR1 is SGDLS and CDR2 is YYNGEE. The CDR3 sequence is CASSSYVAKNIQYF. The CDR3 bases are TGTGCCAGCAGCTCCTACGTAGCCAAAAACATTCAGTACTTC.